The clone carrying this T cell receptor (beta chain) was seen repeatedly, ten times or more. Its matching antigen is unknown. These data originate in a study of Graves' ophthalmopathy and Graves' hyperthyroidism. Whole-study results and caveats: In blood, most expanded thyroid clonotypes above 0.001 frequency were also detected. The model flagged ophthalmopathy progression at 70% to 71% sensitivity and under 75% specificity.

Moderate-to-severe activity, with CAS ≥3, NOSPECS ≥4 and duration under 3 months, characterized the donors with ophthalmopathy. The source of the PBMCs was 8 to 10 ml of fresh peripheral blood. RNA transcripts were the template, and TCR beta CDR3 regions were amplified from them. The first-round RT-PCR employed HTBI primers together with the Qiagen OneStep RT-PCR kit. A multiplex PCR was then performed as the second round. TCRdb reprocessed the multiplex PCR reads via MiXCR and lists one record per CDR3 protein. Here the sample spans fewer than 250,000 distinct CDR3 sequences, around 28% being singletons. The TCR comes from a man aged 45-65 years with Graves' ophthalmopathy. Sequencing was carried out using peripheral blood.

The CDR3 nucleotides are TGTGCCAGCAGCTTAGACGGACTGAACACTGAAGCTTTCTTT. Translated: CASSLDGLNTEAFF. This rearrangement joins TRBV7-2 to TRBJ1-1; D not resolved. The germline V gene has CDR1 SGHTA and CDR2 FQGNSA. V lost 1 base and J 0 bases, leaving 6 bases between the germline ends. The CDR3 runs 14 residues.